This T cell receptor (beta chain) was recorded in a study of T cell changes during pregnancy in multiple sclerosis. Repertoires were generated with immunoSEQ multiplex PCR, while TCRdb's copy carries only in-frame clones and drops some. This repertoire shows about 36,000 clones, just over 90% found once; its top ten account for just over 0.4%. The sample in question was CD4+ T cells from peripheral blood mononuclear cells, obtained in the first trimester of pregnancy. The sequence came from a female donor with multiple sclerosis, enrolled in a pregnancy study.

In DNA form, the CDR3 reads TGCGCCAGCAGCTGGGGACAGGGTCAGGCGAACACTGAAGCTTTCTTT. This gives the protein CASSWGQGQANTEAFF. This sequence joins TRBV5-1 and TRBJ1-1, with 9 positions matching TRBD1. The V gene end was trimmed by 3 bases and the J gene end by 1 base; junction bases not matched to a gene: 7. Germline V gene lookup returns CDR1 SGHRS and CDR2 YFSETQ. This CDR3 spans 16 amino acids.